One sample yielded the 8 T cell receptor beta chains listed below, sequenced in a study of blood T cell repertoires in COVID-19. Clones were sequenced by immunoSEQ multiplex PCR, and TCRdb holds only the in-frame ones, with some missing. This table holds about 100,000 clones, just over 90% found once. The sequencing sample was made of peripheral blood. The receptors originated from a man aged 50 or older with active COVID-19.

The chain couples TRBV19 to TRBJ2-5, with a possible D match to TRBD1 (6 bases). Germline CDR1 LNHDA, CDR2 SQIVND (reference sequence). The CDR3 is made up of 17 amino acids. V gave up 9 bases and J gave up 2 bases, with 25 bases separating them. The CDR3 sequence is CASGTGPFSLGQETQYF. The CDR3 DNA reads TGTGCCAGCGGTACAGGGCCTTTTTCTCTGGGACAAGAGACCCAGTACTTC.

V and J are TRBV3-1 (or the pseudogene TRBV3-2) and TRBJ2-1; 10 bases are a match to TRBD1. This CDR3 has 18 amino acids. After removal of 2 bases from V and 6 bases from J, the junction contained 13 bases not matched to a gene. Germline CDR1 LGHDT, CDR2 YNNKEL (reference sequence). DNA for the CDR3: TGTGCCAGCAGCCAAACCCATACCGGGACAGGGGTAATCAATGAGCAGTTCTTC. As protein: CASSQTHTGTGVINEQFF.

This chain joins TRBV10-3 and TRBJ2-1; maybe TRBD2 (6 bases). This CDR3 comprises 14 residues. Deletions cut 2 bases from V and 7 bases from J, with 12 bases between. Germline lookup yields CDR1 ENHRY and CDR2 SYGVKD. For the CDR3, the DNA is TGTGCCATCAGTGAGGTTATTGGAGGGAATGAGCAGTTCTTC. This codes for CAISEVIGGNEQFF.

This chain links TRBV3-1 (or the pseudogene TRBV3-2) with TRBJ2-7; a possible D gene is TRBD2 (6 bases). The germline V gene encodes CDR1 LGHDT and CDR2 YNNKEL (reference sequence). The CDR3 is 15 residues long. V lost 1 base, J lost 3 bases, and 13 bases lay in between. The CDR3 is CASSQGPGGIYEQYV. In nucleotides, the CDR3 is TGTGCCAGCAGCCAAGGTCCGGGCGGGATCTACGAGCAGTACGTC.

This rearrangement joins TRBV7-9 to TRBJ2-1; TRBD2 agrees at 10 bases. The germline V gene encodes CDR1 SEHNR and CDR2 FQNEAQ (reference sequence). The length of the CDR3 is 16 residues. Unmatched junction bases numbered 5, after V lost 4 bases and J lost 2 bases. The CDR3 DNA reads as TGTGCCAGCAGCTCGCTAGCGGGAGTCCCCTACAATGAGCAGTTCTTC. The encoded protein is CASSSLAGVPYNEQFF.

V and J are TRBV29-1 and TRBJ2-1; TRBD1 matches at 8 bases. Germline-derived CDR1 and CDR2 are SQVTM and ANQGSEA. The ends lost 6 bases at V and 6 bases at J; junction bases unmatched: 13. This CDR3 is 15 amino acids long. CDR3 residues: CSVGRSTGEVNEQFF. CDR3 DNA sequence: TGCAGCGTGGGAAGGTCGACAGGGGAGGTCAATGAGCAGTTCTTC.

This sequence joins TRBV5-6 and TRBJ1-2; the D gene is possibly TRBD1 (6 bases). The V and J ends lost 4 bases and 0 bases respectively, with 10 bases between them. Germline CDR1 reads SGHDT; CDR2 reads YYEEEE. This CDR3 region has 14 residues. The CDR3 nucleotides are TGTGCCAGCAGCGCAAGGACAGCTAACTATGGCTACACCTTC. Translating gives CASSARTANYGYTF.

This clone has only a few counts. The rearrangement uses TRBV4-2 and TRBJ1-5; possibly TRBD1 for D (5 bases). The length of the CDR3 is 17 residues. Trimming cost V 0 bases and J 2 bases, with 14 bases left between them. Germline-derived CDR1 and CDR2 are LGHNA and YNFKEQ. CDR3 loop: CASSQDHAGTRNQPQHF. The CDR3 DNA is TGTGCCAGCAGCCAAGATCATGCGGGGACCCGCAATCAGCCCCAGCATTTT.